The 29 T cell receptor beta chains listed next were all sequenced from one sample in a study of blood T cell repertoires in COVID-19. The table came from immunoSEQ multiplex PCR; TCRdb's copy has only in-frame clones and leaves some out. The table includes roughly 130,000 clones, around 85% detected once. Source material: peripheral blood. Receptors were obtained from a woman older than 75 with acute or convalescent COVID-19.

CDR3 in DNA: TGTGCCAGCAGTGAAGTAGCCTATGGCTACACCTTC. This codes for CASSEVAYGYTF. This chain joins TRBV6-1 and TRBJ1-2; D ambiguous. Trimming stripped 1 base from V and 4 bases from J, with 4 bases between. This CDR3 is built from 12 residues. Per germline, CDR1 MNHNS and CDR2 SASEGT.

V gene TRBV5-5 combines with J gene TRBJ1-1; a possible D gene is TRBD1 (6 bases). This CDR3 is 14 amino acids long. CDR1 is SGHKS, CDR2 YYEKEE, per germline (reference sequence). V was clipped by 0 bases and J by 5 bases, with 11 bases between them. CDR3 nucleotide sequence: TGTGCCAGCAGCTTGGCAGGGGCGGGTACTGAAGCTTTCTTT. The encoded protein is CASSLAGAGTEAFF.

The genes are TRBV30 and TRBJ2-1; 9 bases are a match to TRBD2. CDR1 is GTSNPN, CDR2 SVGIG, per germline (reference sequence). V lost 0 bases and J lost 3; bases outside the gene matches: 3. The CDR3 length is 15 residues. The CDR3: CAWSVSGGLYNEQFF. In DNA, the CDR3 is TGTGCCTGGAGTGTGAGCGGGGGGCTCTACAATGAGCAGTTCTTC. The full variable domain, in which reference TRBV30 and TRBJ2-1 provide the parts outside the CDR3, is SQTIHQWPATLVQPVGSPLSLECTVEGTSNPNLYWYRQAAGRGLQLLFYSVGIGQISSEVPQNLSASRPQDRQFILSSKKLLLSDSGFYLCAWSVSGGLYNEQFFGPGTRLTVL.

CDR3 sequence reads: CASTPGGGGHQPQHF. The CDR3 DNA reads TGTGCCAGTACCCCCGGAGGGGGGGGTCATCAGCCCCAGCATTTT. The chain links TRBV19 to TRBJ1-5; TRBD1 is a possible D gene (6 bases). Germline loops: CDR1 LNHDA, CDR2 SQIVND (reference sequence). Trimming took 7 bases from V and 5 from J, leaving 18 bases between them. The CDR3 length is 15 residues.

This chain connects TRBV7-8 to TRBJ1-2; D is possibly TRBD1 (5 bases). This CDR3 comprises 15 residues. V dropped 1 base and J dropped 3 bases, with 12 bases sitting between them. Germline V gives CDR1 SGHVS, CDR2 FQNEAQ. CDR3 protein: CASSLEAGYDYGYTF. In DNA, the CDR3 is TGTGCCAGCAGCTTAGAGGCAGGGTACGACTATGGCTACACCTTC.

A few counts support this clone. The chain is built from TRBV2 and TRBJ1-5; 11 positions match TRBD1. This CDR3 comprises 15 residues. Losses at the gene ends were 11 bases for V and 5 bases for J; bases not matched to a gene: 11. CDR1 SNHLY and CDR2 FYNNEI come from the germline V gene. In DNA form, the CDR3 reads TGTGCCGGGAGGATTGGGACAGGGGGTGATCAGCCCCAGCATTTT. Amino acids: CAGRIGTGGDQPQHF.

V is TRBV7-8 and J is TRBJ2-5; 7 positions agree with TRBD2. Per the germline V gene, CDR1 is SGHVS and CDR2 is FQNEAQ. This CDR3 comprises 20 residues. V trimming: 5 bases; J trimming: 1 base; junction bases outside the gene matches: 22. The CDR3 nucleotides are TGTGCCAGCAGCCGCACTGGGGCTAGCGGAGCTTATAACCTCCAAGAGACCCAGTACTTC. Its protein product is CASSRTGASGAYNLQETQYF.

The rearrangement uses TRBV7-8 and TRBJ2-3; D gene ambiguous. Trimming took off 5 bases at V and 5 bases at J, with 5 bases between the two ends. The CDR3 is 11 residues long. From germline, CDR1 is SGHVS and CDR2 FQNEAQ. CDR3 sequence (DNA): TGTGCCAGCAGCCCCAAAGATACGCAGTATTTT. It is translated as CASSPKDTQYF.

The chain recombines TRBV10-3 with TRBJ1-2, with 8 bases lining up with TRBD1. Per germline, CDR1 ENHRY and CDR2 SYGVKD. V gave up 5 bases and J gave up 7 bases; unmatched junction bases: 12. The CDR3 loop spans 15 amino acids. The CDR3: CAISRTGRGSFGYTF. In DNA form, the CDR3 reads TGTGCCATCAGTCGGACAGGGAGGGGGTCTTTTGGCTACACCTTC.

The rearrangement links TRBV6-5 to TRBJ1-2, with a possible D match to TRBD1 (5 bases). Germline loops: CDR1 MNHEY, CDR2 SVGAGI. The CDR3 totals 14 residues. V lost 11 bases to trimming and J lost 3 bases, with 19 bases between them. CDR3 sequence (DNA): TGTGCCGGACACAGGCGGGACCGCCACTATGGCTACACCTTC. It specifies CAGHRRDRHYGYTF.

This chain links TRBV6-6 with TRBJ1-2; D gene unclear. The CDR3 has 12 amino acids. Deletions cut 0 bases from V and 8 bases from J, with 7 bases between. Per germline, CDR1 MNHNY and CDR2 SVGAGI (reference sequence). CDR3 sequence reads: CASSYSEGGYTF. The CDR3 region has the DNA TGTGCCAGCAGTTACTCCGAGGGAGGCTACACCTTC.

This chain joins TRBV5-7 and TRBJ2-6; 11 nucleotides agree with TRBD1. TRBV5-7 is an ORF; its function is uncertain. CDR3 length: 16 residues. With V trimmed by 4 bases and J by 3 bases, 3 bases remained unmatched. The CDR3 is CASSADRGHGANVLTF. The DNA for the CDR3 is TGTGCCAGCAGCGCGGACAGGGGGCATGGGGCCAACGTCCTGACTTTC.

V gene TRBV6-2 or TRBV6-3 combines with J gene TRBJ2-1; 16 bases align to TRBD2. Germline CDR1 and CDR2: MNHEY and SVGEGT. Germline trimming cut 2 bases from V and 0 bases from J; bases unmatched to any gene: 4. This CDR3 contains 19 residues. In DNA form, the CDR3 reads TGTGCCAGCAGTTACGGGACTAGCGGGGGGGCCGGCTCCTACAATGAGCAGTTCTTC. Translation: CASSYGTSGGAGSYNEQFF.

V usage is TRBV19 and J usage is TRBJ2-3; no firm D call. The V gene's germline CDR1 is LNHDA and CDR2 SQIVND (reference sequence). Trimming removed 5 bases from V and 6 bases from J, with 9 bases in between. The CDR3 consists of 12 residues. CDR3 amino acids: CASSLTRDTQYF. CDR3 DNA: TGTGCCAGTAGTTTAACTCGGGATACGCAGTATTTT. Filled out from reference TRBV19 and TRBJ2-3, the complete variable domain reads DGGITQSPKYLFRKEGQNVTLSCEQNLNHDAMYWYRQDPGQGLRLIYYSQIVNDFQKGDIAEGYSVSREKKESFPLTVTSAQKNPTAFYLCASSLTRDTQYFGPGTRLTVL.

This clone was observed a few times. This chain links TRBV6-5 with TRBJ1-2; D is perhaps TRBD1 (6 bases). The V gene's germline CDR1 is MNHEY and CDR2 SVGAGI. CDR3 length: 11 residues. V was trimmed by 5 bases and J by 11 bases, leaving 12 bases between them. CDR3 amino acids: CASSNTGRYTF. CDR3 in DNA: TGTGCCAGCAGTAACACAGGGAGATACACCTTC.

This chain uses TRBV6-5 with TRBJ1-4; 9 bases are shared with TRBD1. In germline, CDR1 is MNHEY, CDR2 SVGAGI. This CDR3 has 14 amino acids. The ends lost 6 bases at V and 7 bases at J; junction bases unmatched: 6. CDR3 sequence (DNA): TGTGCCAGCAGAACAGGGACAGGGCCTGAAAAACTGTTTTTT. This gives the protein CASRTGTGPEKLFF.

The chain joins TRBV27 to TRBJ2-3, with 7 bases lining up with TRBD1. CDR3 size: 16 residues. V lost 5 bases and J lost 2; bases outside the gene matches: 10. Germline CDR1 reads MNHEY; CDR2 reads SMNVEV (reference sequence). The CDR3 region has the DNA TGTGCCAGCAGTACCCGGACAGGAATGGTCACAGATACGCAGTATTTT. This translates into CASSTRTGMVTDTQYF.

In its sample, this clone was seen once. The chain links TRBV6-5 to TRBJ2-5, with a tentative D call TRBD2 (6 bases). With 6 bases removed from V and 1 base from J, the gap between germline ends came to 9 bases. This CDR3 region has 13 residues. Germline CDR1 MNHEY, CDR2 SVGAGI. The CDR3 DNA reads TGTGCCAGCAGCGGGGGAGCCCAAGAGACCCAGTACTTC. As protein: CASSGGAQETQYF.

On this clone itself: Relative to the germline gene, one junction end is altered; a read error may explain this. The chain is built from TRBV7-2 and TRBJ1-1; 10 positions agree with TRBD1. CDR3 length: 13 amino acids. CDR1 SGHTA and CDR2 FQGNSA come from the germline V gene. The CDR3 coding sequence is TGTGCCAGCAGCTCCCGACAGGGGGCGAAGGGGTTGTTT. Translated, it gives CASSSRQGAKGLF.

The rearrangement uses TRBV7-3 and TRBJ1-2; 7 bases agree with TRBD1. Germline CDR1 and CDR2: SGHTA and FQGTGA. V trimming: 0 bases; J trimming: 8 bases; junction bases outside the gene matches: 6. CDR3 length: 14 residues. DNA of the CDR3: TGTGCCAGCAGCTTAACTTCAGGGGGAAGGGGCTACACCTTC. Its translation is CASSLTSGGRGYTF. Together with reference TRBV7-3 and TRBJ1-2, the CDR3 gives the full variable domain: GAGVSQTPSNKVTEKGKYVELRCDPISGHTALYWYRQSLGQGPEFLIYFQGTGAADDSGLPNDRFFAVRPEGSVSTLKIQRTERGDSAVYLCASSLTSGGRGYTFGSGTRLTVV.

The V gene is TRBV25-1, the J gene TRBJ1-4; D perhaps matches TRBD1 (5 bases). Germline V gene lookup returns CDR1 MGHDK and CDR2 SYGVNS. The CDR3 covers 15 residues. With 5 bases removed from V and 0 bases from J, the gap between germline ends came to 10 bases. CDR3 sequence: CASSPRGATNEKLFF. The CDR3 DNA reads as TGTGCCAGCAGTCCTCGGGGGGCAACTAATGAAAAACTGTTTTTT.

The CDR3 reads CASSEPYGEQETQYF. The CDR3 DNA sequence: TGTGCCAGCAGTGAGCCTTACGGGGAGCAAGAGACCCAGTACTTC. The chain couples TRBV6-1 to TRBJ2-5; tentatively, D is TRBD2 (5 bases). Between the trimmed V and J ends, which lost 3 bases and 2 bases, there was a span of 13 bases. Per the germline V gene, CDR1 is MNHNS and CDR2 is SASEGT. This CDR3 is 15 amino acids long.

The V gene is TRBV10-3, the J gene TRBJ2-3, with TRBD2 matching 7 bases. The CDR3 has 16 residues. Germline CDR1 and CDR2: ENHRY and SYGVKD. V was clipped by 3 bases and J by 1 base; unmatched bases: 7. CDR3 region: CAISDRGSGGTDTQYF. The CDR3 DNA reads TGTGCCATCAGTGATCGAGGAAGCGGGGGCACAGATACGCAGTATTTT.

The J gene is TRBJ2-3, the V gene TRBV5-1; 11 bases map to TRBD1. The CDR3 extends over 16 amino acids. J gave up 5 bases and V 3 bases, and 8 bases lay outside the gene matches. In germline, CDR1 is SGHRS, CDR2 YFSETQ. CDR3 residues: CASSSGRGQGGDTQYF. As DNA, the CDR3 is TGCGCCAGCAGCTCTGGTAGGGGACAGGGGGGAGATACGCAGTATTTT.

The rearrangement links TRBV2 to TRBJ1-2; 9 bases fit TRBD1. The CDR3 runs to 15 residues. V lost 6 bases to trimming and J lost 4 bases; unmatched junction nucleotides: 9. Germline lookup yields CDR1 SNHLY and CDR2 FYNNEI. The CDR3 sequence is CASSAAGTGIYGYTF. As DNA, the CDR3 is TGTGCCAGCAGCGCCGCCGGGACAGGGATCTATGGCTACACCTTC.

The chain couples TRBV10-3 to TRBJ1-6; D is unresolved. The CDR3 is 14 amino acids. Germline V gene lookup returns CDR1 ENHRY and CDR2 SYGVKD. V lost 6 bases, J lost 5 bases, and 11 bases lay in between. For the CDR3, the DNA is TGTGCCATCAGAGTCTCGGGGAATAATTCACCCCTCCACTTT. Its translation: CAIRVSGNNSPLHF.

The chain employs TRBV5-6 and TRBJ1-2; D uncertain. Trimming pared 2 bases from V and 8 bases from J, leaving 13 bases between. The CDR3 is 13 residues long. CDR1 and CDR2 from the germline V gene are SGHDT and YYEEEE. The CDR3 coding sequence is TGTGCCAGCAGCTTTGACGGGAATCGAGGCTACACCTTC. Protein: CASSFDGNRGYTF.

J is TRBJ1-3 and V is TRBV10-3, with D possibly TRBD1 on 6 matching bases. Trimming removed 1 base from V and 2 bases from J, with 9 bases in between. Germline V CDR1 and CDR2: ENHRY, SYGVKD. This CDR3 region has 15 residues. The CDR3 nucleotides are TGTGCCATCAGTGAGTTCCAGGGGACTGGAAACACCATATATTTT. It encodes CAISEFQGTGNTIYF.

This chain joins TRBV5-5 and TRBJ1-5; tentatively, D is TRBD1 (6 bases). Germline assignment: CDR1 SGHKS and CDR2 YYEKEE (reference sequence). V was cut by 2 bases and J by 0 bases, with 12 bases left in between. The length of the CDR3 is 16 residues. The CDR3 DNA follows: TGTGCCAGCAGCTTCCGACAGGTCGATAGCAATCAGCCCCAGCATTTT. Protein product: CASSFRQVDSNQPQHF.